One sample yielded the 3 T cell receptor beta chains listed below, sequenced in a study of monozygotic twins with inflammatory bowel disease. From the 5' RACE reads, TCRdb lists one entry per CDR3 protein and no DNA. The sample has about 350,000 distinct CDR3 sequences. Sequencing used blood. All receptors derive from a human donor with ulcerative colitis or Crohn's disease, or a healthy co-twin of an affected twin (not recorded which).

V usage is TRBV18 and J usage is TRBJ2-3; TCRdb selects TRBD1, and the lack of DNA leaves this call unchecked. This CDR3 spans 16 amino acids. The germline gives CDR1 KGHSH, CDR2 LQKENI. The CDR3: CASSRTTGTITDTQYF.

The rearrangement uses TRBV6-1 and TRBJ2-7; TCRdb selects TRBD2, and the lack of DNA leaves this call unchecked. The CDR3 totals 15 residues. Germline CDR1 reads MNHNS; CDR2 reads SASEGT. The CDR3 is CASSESWGDTYEQYF.

The chain employs TRBV27 and TRBJ2-7; the TCRdb call, TRBD2, lacks DNA for checking. The CDR3 is 16 residues long. In germline, CDR1 is MNHEY, CDR2 SMNVEV (reference sequence). This CDR3 is CASSLNGLSGSYEQYF.